This T cell receptor beta chain was identified during a study of beta chain features in type 1 diabetes. There are 15 residues in the CDR3. CDR1 is LNHDA, CDR2 SQIVND, per germline (reference sequence). V lost 4 bases to trimming and J lost 0 bases, with 7 bases between them. Purity of each sorted population was above 98%. This clone turned up a few times. The whole isolated RNA underwent reverse transcription, so sequencing captured expressed TCRB transcripts. Sequenced by immunoSEQ multiplex PCR; TCRdb stores in-frame clones only, minus some. The sample yields almost 350,000 clones, 8% seen once. V gene TRBV19 combines with J gene TRBJ2-6, with D unclear. The sequenced sample was central memory CD4+ T cells from blood. The sequence came from a woman under 30 in good health. Here the CDR3 DNA reads TGTGCCAGTAGTAGACCGCTCTCTGGGGCCAACGTCCTGACTTTC. Protein: CASSRPLSGANVLTF.